Below are 30 T cell receptor beta chains sequenced from a single sample in a study of T cells in localized non-small cell lung cancer. Generated by immunoSEQ multiplex PCR, the TCRdb table keeps only in-frame clones and is missing some. The repertoire includes about 41,000 clones, around 83% of them detected once, and roughly 7.5% sits in the top ten. Specimen: PBMCs, collected before any cancer treatment. The source is a man between 40 and 70 years old with stage II lung adenocarcinoma.

CDR3 region: CASSLMGGPNTGELFF. The CDR3, as DNA: TGCGCCAGCAGCTTGATGGGGGGCCCGAACACCGGGGAGCTGTTTTTT. This sequence joins TRBV5-1 and TRBJ2-2; D could derive from TRBD1 or TRBD2 (6 bases each). Germline V gives CDR1 SGHRS, CDR2 YFSETQ. This CDR3 comprises 16 residues. The V and J ends lost 1 base and 0 bases respectively, with 10 bases between them.

CDR3 sequence (DNA): TGTGCCAGCAGTTTGACAGGAAATCAGCCCCAGCATTTT. The encoded protein is CASSLTGNQPQHF. The chain has TRBV27 and TRBJ1-5; D possibly corresponds to TRBD1 (6 bases). Germline CDR1 MNHEY, CDR2 SMNVEV (reference sequence). The CDR3 extends over 13 amino acids. Trimming shortened V by 3 bases and J by 4 bases, and 7 bases separated the two germline ends.

This chain connects TRBV25-1 to TRBJ2-5, with D possibly matching TRBD1 (6 bases). V was trimmed by 2 bases and J by 3 bases, leaving 16 bases between them. CDR1 is MGHDK, CDR2 SYGVNS, per germline. This CDR3 spans 16 amino acids. The CDR3 region has the DNA TGTGCCAGCAGTGAACGGCAGGGGTGGTCAGAAGAGACCCAGTACTTC. This codes for CASSERQGWSEETQYF. The entire variable domain, with the rest obtained from reference TRBV25-1 and TRBJ2-5, is as follows: EADIYQTPRYLVIGTGKKITLECSQTMGHDKMYWYQQDPGMELHLIHYSYGVNSTEKGDLSSESTVSRIRTEHFPLTLESARPSHTSQYLCASSERQGWSEETQYFGPGTRLLVL.

The rearrangement uses TRBV9 and TRBJ2-5; D remains ambiguous. Germline V gives CDR1 SGDLS, CDR2 YYNGEE. V shed 0 bases and J shed 2 bases, with 8 bases lying between them. The CDR3 extends over 14 amino acids. The CDR3 DNA reads as TGTGCCAGCAGCGTAGAAGGGTATCAAGAGACCCAGTACTTC. Translation gives CASSVEGYQETQYF.

This chain connects TRBV7-3 to TRBJ2-7; TRBD1 might be the D (6 bases). Germline V gene lookup returns CDR1 SGHTA and CDR2 FQGTGA. The V end lost 1 base, the J end lost 5 bases, and 15 bases lay between the germline ends. The CDR3 loop spans 15 amino acids. CDR3 DNA sequence: TGTGCCAGCAGCTTAAATAACAGGGTTTTCGACGAGCAGTACTTC. Amino acids: CASSLNNRVFDEQYF.

There are a few counts of this clone. This sequence joins TRBV5-6 and TRBJ1-5; 7 bases map to TRBD1. The ends lost 3 bases at V and 5 bases at J; junction bases unmatched: 5. The CDR3 sequence is 14 residues long. CDR1 is SGHDT, CDR2 YYEEEE, per germline. CDR3 sequence (DNA): TGTGCCAGCAGCTGGGGGACAGAACATCAGCCCCAGCATTTT. It translates to CASSWGTEHQPQHF.

The V gene is TRBV5-1, the J gene TRBJ1-4; D is unclear. V lost 4 bases, J lost 5 bases, and 12 bases lay in between. CDR3 length equals 14 residues. Germline-derived CDR1 and CDR2 are SGHRS and YFSETQ. In DNA, the CDR3 is TGCGCCAGCAGCCAGGACGGATACAATGAAAAACTGTTTTTT. Translation gives CASSQDGYNEKLFF.

The V call is TRBV7-3, the J call TRBJ1-1; D is undetermined. V was clipped by 5 bases and J by 1 base, with 11 bases between them. The CDR3 loop spans 14 amino acids. The V gene's germline CDR1 is SGHTA and CDR2 FQGTGA. The CDR3 protein is CASSPGPGNTEAFF. Here the CDR3 DNA reads TGTGCCAGCAGCCCCGGTCCAGGGAACACTGAAGCTTTCTTT.

This chain uses TRBV7-9 with TRBJ1-4; 7 positions agree with TRBD1. The ends lost 4 bases at V and 8 bases at J; junction bases unmatched: 10. Germline CDR1 SEHNR, CDR2 FQNEAQ (reference sequence). The CDR3 sequence is 15 residues long. The CDR3 spells CASSSPGQPWEKLFF. CDR3 in DNA: TGTGCCAGCAGCTCCCCGGGACAGCCGTGGGAAAAACTGTTTTTT.

The chain carries TRBV27 and TRBJ1-5; D is possibly TRBD1 (6 bases). Between the trimmed V and J ends, which lost 2 bases and 2 bases, there was a span of 16 bases. The germline V gene encodes CDR1 MNHEY and CDR2 SMNVEV (reference sequence). This CDR3 region has 17 residues. The CDR3 coding sequence is TGTGCCAGCAGTTTAGCCCAGGGAAGGGGGGGCAATCAGCCCCAGCATTTT. It is translated as CASSLAQGRGGNQPQHF.

The chain couples TRBV19 to TRBJ1-1, with a possible D match to TRBD1 (5 bases). The V end was cut by 1 base, the J end by 3 bases, with 21 bases between. The CDR3 runs 18 residues. Germline-derived CDR1 and CDR2 are LNHDA and SQIVND (reference sequence). In nucleotides, the CDR3 is TGTGCCAGTAGTATAGCGGTCGATGGGGCAAGCCCTTACACTGAAGCTTTCTTT. Encoded protein: CASSIAVDGASPYTEAFF.

This clone appeared once. The chain employs TRBV5-5 and TRBJ2-3, with TRBD1 matching 9 bases. Germline V gene data show CDR1 as SGHKS and CDR2 as YYEKEE (reference sequence). CDR3 length: 15 amino acids. Unmatched junction bases numbered 2, after V lost 2 bases and J lost 1 base. CDR3 residues: CASSFRTGGTDTQYF. CDR3 sequence (DNA): TGTGCCAGCAGCTTCCGGACAGGGGGCACAGATACGCAGTATTTT.

This sequence joins TRBV29-1 and TRBJ2-1; a possible D gene is TRBD1 (6 bases). The CDR3 spans 15 residues. V dropped 0 bases and J dropped 3 bases, with 12 bases sitting between them. The germline V gene encodes CDR1 SQVTM and CDR2 ANQGSEA. The CDR3: CSVEDREGVYNEQFF. The CDR3 region has the DNA TGCAGCGTTGAAGATCGCGAGGGGGTCTACAATGAGCAGTTCTTC.

J is TRBJ1-5 and V is TRBV7-2; D is undetermined. The CDR3 covers 14 residues. Germline V gene data show CDR1 as SGHTA and CDR2 as FQGNSA. V dropped 0 bases and J dropped 2 bases, with 5 bases sitting between them. The DNA for the CDR3 is TGTGCCAGCAGCTTAGCGGAGGGCAATCAGCCCCAGCATTTT. It yields the protein CASSLAEGNQPQHF.

Points on this clone: The sample holds other DNA sequences that translate to the same CDR3. The chain has TRBV7-6 and TRBJ2-7; TRBD2 aligns across 8 bases. CDR1 is SGHVS and CDR2 is FNYEAQ in the germline V gene. This CDR3 has 15 amino acids. The V and J ends lost 7 bases and 6 bases, in that order; junction bases with no gene match: 14. For the CDR3, the DNA is TGTGCCAGCACCCTTGGGGGGGCGGGGGGCGGCGAGCAGTACTTC. It is translated as CASTLGGAGGGEQYF.

This clone has only one observation. For the CDR3, the DNA is TGTGCCTGGAGTGTACGGGGAGAGACCCAGTACTTC. Its protein is CAWSVRGETQYF. The J gene is TRBJ2-5, the V gene TRBV30, with D possibly matching TRBD2 (5 bases). The V gene's germline CDR1 is GTSNPN and CDR2 SVGIG (reference sequence). Trimming took off 0 bases at V and 4 bases at J, with 6 bases between the two ends. This CDR3 spans 12 amino acids.

This chain connects TRBV15 to TRBJ1-3; 8 positions match TRBD1. CDR3 length: 17 amino acids. The V segment lost 4 bases and the J segment 0 bases; nucleotides outside the gene matches: 8. Germline assignment: CDR1 LNHNV and CDR2 YYDKDF (reference sequence). CDR3 DNA: TGTGCCACCAGCATATCGCGACAGGGGATCTCTGGAAACACCATATATTTT. This gives the protein CATSISRQGISGNTIYF.

The rearrangement links TRBV6-1 to TRBJ2-6; a possible D gene is TRBD2 (5 bases). The germline V gene has CDR1 MNHNS and CDR2 SASEGT. CDR3 length: 14 residues. The V end was cut by 6 bases, the J end by 4 bases, with 10 bases between. CDR3 DNA: TGTGCCAGCAGCCGGGGTGTAGGGGCCAACGTCCTGACTTTC. Protein: CASSRGVGANVLTF.

This clone has more than one count but fewer than ten. The chain joins TRBV7-2 to TRBJ2-3, with TRBD2 as a possible D gene (6 bases). Between the trimmed V and J ends, which lost 2 bases and 4 bases, there was a span of 13 bases. CDR1 is SGHTA and CDR2 is FQGNSA in the germline V gene. This CDR3 region has 15 residues. The CDR3 region has the DNA TGTGCCAGCAGCTTAAGATCGGGAGTGGCAGATACGCAGTATTTT. Protein sequence: CASSLRSGVADTQYF.

The chain joins TRBV6-5 to TRBJ2-1, with TRBD1 as a possible D gene (5 bases). CDR1 MNHEY and CDR2 SVGAGI come from the germline V gene. Trimming stripped 4 bases from V and 4 bases from J, with 14 bases between. CDR3 length: 15 amino acids. CDR3 region: CASSSQGPGYNEQFF. The CDR3 DNA sequence: TGTGCCAGCAGTTCCCAGGGCCCCGGATACAATGAGCAGTTCTTC.

This clone has a handful of counts. V and J are TRBV5-5 and TRBJ1-1; possibly TRBD1 for D (6 bases). This CDR3 spans 16 amino acids. In germline, CDR1 is SGHKS, CDR2 YYEKEE (reference sequence). V was trimmed by 2 bases and J by 1 base, leaving 15 bases between them. The CDR3 DNA sequence: TGTGCCAGCAGCTTCCCAGAAGGGGGAAGGAACACTGAAGCTTTCTTT. The encoded protein is CASSFPEGGRNTEAFF.

The rearrangement links TRBV6-4 to TRBJ2-2; D gene unclear. Germline assignment: CDR1 MRHNA and CDR2 SNTAGT. This CDR3 has 14 amino acids. Trimming took 8 bases from V and 6 from J, leaving 16 bases between them. The CDR3 protein is CASPWAVGPGELFF. In nucleotides, the CDR3 is TGTGCCAGCCCCTGGGCCGTAGGGCCCGGGGAGCTGTTTTTT.

The chain has TRBV4-1 and TRBJ1-1, with no clear D. Germline CDR1 and CDR2: MGHRA and YSYEKL. V was cut by 1 base and J by 1 base, with 10 bases left in between. This CDR3 spans 15 amino acids. CDR3: CASSQVDARNTEAFF. CDR3 bases: TGCGCCAGCAGCCAAGTGGACGCCCGGAACACTGAAGCTTTCTTT.

This rearrangement joins TRBV10-2 to TRBJ2-5, with 10 nucleotides matching TRBD1. V was clipped by 3 bases and J by 4 bases; unmatched bases: 5. Germline lookup yields CDR1 WSHSY and CDR2 SAAADI. The CDR3 contains 15 residues. As DNA, the CDR3 is TGCGCCAGCAGTGAAACCGGGACAGGGGTAGAGACCCAGTACTTC. Translating gives CASSETGTGVETQYF.

This chain uses TRBV5-4 with TRBJ2-5; 10 bases fit TRBD1. Germline V gene sequence: CDR1 SGHNT, CDR2 YYREEE (reference sequence). V gave up 4 bases and J gave up 5 bases; unmatched junction bases: 8. The CDR3 loop spans 15 amino acids. The CDR3 nucleotides are TGTGCCAGCAGCGGCCGGGACAGGGGAGCGGAGACCCAGTACTTC. It codes for CASSGRDRGAETQYF.

The CDR3 loop is CASSYLPGNTIYF. DNA of the CDR3: TGTGCCAGCAGCTACTTACCTGGAAACACCATATATTTT. The chain combines TRBV14 with TRBJ1-3; D gene ambiguous. The V gene's germline CDR1 is SGHDN and CDR2 FVKESK. Trimming stripped 5 bases from V and 2 bases from J, with 7 bases between. The CDR3 covers 13 residues.

The V and J genes are TRBV6-5 and TRBJ1-4; tentatively, D is TRBD1 (5 bases). CDR1 is MNHEY and CDR2 is SVGAGI in the germline V gene. V was clipped by 1 base and J by 5 bases, with 8 bases between them. CDR3 length: 14 residues. DNA of the CDR3: TGTGCCAGCAGTTACTACGCAGGGAATGAAAAACTGTTTTTT. It yields the protein CASSYYAGNEKLFF.

The rearrangement links TRBV6-5 to TRBJ1-1, with 7 bases identical to TRBD1. Germline CDR1 is MNHEY and CDR2 is SVGAGI. This CDR3 spans 13 amino acids. V was pared by 6 bases and J by 5 bases, with 6 bases of the junction left unmatched. The CDR3 protein is CASSSRQGTEAFF. The CDR3 DNA reads as TGTGCCAGCAGCAGCAGACAGGGTACTGAAGCTTTCTTT.

The chain recombines TRBV7-8 with TRBJ2-1, with TRBD2 matching 9 bases. With V trimmed by 4 bases and J by 8 bases, 9 bases remained unmatched. The CDR3 is 15 residues long. Germline CDR1 and CDR2: SGHVS and FQNEAQ. DNA for the CDR3: TGTGCCAGCAGCTCGACAGGCCTAGCGGGATATGAGCAGTTCTTC. Translating gives CASSSTGLAGYEQFF.

This chain uses TRBV27 with TRBJ1-1; the D gene is possibly TRBD1 (6 bases). CDR1 MNHEY and CDR2 SMNVEV come from the germline V gene (reference sequence). This CDR3 contains 14 residues. V lost 10 bases and J 5 bases, leaving 20 bases between the germline ends. CDR3 DNA sequence: TGTGCCACCCGCTCCCAGGGGAAGGCGACTGAAGCTTTCTTT. Translation: CATRSQGKATEAFF.